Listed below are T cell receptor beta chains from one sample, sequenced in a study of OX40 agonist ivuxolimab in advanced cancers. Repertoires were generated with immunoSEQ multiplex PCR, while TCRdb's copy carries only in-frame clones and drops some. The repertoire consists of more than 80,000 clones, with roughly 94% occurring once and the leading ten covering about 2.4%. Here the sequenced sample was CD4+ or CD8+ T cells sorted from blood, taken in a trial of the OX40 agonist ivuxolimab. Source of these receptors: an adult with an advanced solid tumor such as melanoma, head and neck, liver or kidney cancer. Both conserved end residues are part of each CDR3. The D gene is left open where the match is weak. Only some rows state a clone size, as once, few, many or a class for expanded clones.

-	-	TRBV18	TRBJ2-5	CASSLVGATQETQYF	TGTGCCAGCTCACTCGTCGGGGCGACCCAAGAGACCCAGTACTTC
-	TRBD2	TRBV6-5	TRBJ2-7	CASSQSGSGNEQYF	TGTGCCAGCAGCCAGAGCGGGAGTGGCAACGAGCAGTACTTC
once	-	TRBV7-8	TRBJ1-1	CASSPGTEAFF	TGTGCCAGCAGCCCCGGAACTGAAGCTTTCTTT
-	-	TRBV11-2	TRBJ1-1	CASSLSLGDTEAFF	TGTGCCAGCAGCTTAAGTCTGGGGGACACTGAAGCTTTCTTT
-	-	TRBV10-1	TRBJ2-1	CASSGSDEQFF	TGCGCCAGCAGTGGGTCCGATGAGCAGTTCTTC
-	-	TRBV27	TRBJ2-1	CASSLGGIYEQFF	TGTGCCAGCAGTTTGGGGGGAATCTATGAGCAGTTCTTC
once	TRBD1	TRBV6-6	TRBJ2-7	CASSFTTGMSEQYF	TGTGCCAGCAGTTTCACGACAGGGATGAGCGAGCAGTACTTC
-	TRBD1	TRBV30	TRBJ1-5	CAWSVGWGTGNQPQHF	TGTGCCTGGAGTGTAGGGTGGGGGACAGGCAATCAGCCCCAGCATTTT
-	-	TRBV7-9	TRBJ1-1	CASRISRTALNTEAFF	TGTGCCAGCCGAATCTCTAGGACAGCTTTGAACACTGAAGCTTTCTTT
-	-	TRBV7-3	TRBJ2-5	CASSLIGGETQYF	TGTGCCAGCAGCTTAATCGGGGGAGAGACCCAGTACTTC
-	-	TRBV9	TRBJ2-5	CASSDGDKQETQYF	TGTGCCAGCAGCGACGGGGACAAACAAGAGACCCAGTACTTC
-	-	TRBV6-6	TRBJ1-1	CASSFFPGTPNTEAFF	TGTGCCAGCAGTTTCTTTCCCGGGACACCGAACACTGAAGCTTTCTTT
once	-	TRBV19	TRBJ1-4	CASSIGEGAATNEKLFF	TGTGCCAGTAGTATCGGTGAAGGGGCTGCAACTAATGAAAAACTGTTTTTT